A single TCR beta chain is shown here with its context. As handled by the study authors: It was from reference gene primer amplification that nucleated cell counts were estimated. Some clones are missing from TCRdb's copy, which holds only in-frame ones; the method was immunoSEQ multiplex PCR. That table gives V, J and clone size, and the DNA gave D and trimming. The sample contains 210,000 or so clones, approximately 85% of which appear only once. The CDR3 is 13 residues long. CDR1 and CDR2 from the germline V gene are SGHDT and YYEEEE. The V end lost 0 bases, the J end lost 7 bases, and 10 bases lay between the germline ends. These data come from a study of blood T cell repertoires in COVID-19. Looking at the study overall: Whether acute or convalescent, the COVID-19 samples came from the United States, Italy and Spain. In each case, the material was cDNA or gDNA derived from T cells, B-cell-depleted T cells, or PBMCs.

What was sequenced was peripheral blood. The receptor comes from a woman in her 70s with active or convalescent COVID-19. The V call is TRBV5-6, the J call TRBJ2-5; D call uncertain. The CDR3 region is CASSLEASGTQYF. The CDR3 DNA sequence: TGTGCCAGCAGCTTGGAGGCCTCGGGGACCCAGTACTTC.